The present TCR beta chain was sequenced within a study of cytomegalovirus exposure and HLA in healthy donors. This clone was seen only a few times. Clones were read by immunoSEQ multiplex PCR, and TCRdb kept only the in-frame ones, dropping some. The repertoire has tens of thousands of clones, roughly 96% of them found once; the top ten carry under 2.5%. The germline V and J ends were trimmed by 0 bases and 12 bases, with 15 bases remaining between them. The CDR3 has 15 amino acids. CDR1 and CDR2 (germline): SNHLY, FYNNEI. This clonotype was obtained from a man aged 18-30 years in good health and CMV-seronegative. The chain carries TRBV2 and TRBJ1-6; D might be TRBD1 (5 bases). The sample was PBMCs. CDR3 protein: CASSEALRQGKPLHF. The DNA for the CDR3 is TGTGCCAGCAGTGAAGCGCTTCGGCAGGGAAAACCCCTCCACTTT.